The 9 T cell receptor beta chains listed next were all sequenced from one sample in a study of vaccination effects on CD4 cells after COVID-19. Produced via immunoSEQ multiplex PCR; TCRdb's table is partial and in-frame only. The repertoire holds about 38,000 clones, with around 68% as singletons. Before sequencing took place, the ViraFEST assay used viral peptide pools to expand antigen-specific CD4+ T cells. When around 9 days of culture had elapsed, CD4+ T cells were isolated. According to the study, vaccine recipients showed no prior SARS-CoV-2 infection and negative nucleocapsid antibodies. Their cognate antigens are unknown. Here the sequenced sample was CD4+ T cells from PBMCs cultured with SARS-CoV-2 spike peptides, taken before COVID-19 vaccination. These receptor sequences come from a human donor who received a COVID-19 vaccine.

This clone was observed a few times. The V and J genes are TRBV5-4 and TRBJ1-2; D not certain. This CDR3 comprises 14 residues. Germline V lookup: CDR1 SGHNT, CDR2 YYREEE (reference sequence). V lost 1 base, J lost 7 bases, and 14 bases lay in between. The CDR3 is CASSLPPGGSGYTF. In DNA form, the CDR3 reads TGTGCCAGCAGCTTGCCGCCCGGAGGGTCTGGCTACACCTTC.

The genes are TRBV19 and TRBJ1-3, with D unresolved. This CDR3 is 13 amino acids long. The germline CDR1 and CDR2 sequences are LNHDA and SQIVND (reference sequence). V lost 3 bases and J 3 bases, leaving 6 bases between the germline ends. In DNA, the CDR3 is TGTGCCAGTAGTATTGGTTTTGGAAACACCATATATTTT. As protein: CASSIGFGNTIYF.

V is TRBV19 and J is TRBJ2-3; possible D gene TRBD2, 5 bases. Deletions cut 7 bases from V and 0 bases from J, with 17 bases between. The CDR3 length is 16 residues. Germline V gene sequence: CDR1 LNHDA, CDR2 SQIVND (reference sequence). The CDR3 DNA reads TGTGCCAGTATCCCGTCGGGAATAGCTAGCACAGATACGCAGTATTTT. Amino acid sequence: CASIPSGIASTDTQYF.

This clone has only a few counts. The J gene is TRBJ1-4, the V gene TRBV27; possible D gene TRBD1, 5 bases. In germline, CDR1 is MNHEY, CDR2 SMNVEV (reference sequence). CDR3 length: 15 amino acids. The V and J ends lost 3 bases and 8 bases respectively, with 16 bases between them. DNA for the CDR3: TGTGCCAGCAGTTTGGGAAGGGGAAGCTGGGAAAAACTGTTTTTT. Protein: CASSLGRGSWEKLFF.

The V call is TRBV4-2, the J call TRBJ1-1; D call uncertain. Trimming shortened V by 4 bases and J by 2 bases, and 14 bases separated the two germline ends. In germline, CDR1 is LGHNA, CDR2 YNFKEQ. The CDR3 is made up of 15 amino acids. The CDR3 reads CASSRGSTANTEAFF. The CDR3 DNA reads TGTGCCAGCAGCCGAGGATCGACCGCTAACACTGAAGCTTTCTTT.

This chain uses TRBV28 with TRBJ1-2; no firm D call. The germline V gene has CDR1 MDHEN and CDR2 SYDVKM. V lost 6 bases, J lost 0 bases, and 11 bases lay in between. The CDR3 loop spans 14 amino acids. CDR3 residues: CASSPPATNYGYTF. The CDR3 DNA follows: TGTGCCAGCAGCCCGCCCGCGACTAACTATGGCTACACCTTC.

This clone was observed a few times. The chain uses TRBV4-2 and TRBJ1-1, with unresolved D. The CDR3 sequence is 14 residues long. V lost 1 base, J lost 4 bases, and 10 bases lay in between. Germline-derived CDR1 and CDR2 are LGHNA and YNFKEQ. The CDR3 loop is CASSQVLWGTEAFF. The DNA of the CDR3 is TGTGCCAGCAGCCAAGTTCTGTGGGGCACTGAAGCTTTCTTT.

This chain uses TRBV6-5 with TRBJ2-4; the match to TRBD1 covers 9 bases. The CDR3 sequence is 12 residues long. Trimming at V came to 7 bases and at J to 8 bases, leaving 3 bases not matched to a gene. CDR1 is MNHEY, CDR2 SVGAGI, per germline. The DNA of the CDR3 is TGTGCCAGCACACGGGACAGGGACATTCAGTACTTC. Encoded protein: CASTRDRDIQYF.

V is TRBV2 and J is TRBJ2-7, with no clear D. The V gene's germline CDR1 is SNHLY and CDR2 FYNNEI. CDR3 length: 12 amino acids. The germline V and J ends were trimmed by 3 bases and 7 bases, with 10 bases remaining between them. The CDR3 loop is CASSDAPVEQYF. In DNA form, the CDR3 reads TGTGCCAGCAGTGACGCCCCCGTGGAGCAGTACTTC.